This T cell receptor (beta chain) was found in a study of T cell changes during pregnancy in multiple sclerosis. In germline, CDR1 is GTSNPN, CDR2 SVGIG (reference sequence). The CDR3 spans 16 residues. The V and J ends lost 3 bases and 0 bases respectively, with 15 bases between them. The assay was immunoSEQ multiplex PCR, and TCRdb's table has in-frame clones only and misses some. Here the sample spans roughly 38,000 clones, approximately 90% being singletons. This clone was observed a single time. This chain links TRBV30 with TRBJ1-3; TRBD1 is a possible D gene (6 bases). The specimen was CD8+ T cells from peripheral blood mononuclear cells, collected in the third trimester of pregnancy. The sequence was collected from a female donor with multiple sclerosis, enrolled in a pregnancy study. For the CDR3, the DNA is TGTGCCTGGAGGTCCTACAGGGATTTCTCTGGAAACACCATATATTTT. Residues: CAWRSYRDFSGNTIYF.